This T cell receptor beta chain emerged from a study of blood T cells in healthy people across ages. J was trimmed by 1 base and V by 5 bases; bases with no gene match: 9. Germline CDR1 and CDR2: SQVTM and ANQGSEA. There are 16 residues in the CDR3. It was with a sample-barcoded 5' primer and a J-beta primer mix that a second PCR of about 6 to 12 cycles was run. TCRdb used MiXCR to reprocess the 5' RACE reads, holding one entry per CDR3 protein. The profile shows hundreds of thousands of distinct CDR3 sequences, around 45% of them singletons. Only one count was recorded for this clonotype. Input material: blood. This sequence originates from a woman aged 55 to 70 in good health. This chain connects TRBV29-1 to TRBJ2-7, with TRBD1 identical over 12 bases. As DNA, the CDR3 is TGCAGCGTTTCCGGGACAGGGGGCGAGGGGTCCTACGAGCAGTACTTC. This codes for CSVSGTGGEGSYEQYF.